The text below deals with one T cell receptor beta chain. The method was immunoSEQ multiplex PCR; TCRdb's version includes in-frame clones alone and lacks a portion of them. This sample has roughly 6,200 clones, with 70% to 80% found just once. The data belong to a study of immune evolution from preneoplasia to lung adenocarcinoma. CDR1 is GTSNPN, CDR2 SVGIG, per germline (reference sequence). This CDR3 has 13 residues. Trimming took 7 bases from V and 8 from J, leaving 17 bases between them. The material sequenced was FFPE minimally invasive lung adenocarcinoma tissue. This receptor was obtained from a person between 50 and 69 years old with lung adenocarcinoma. This sequence joins TRBV30 and TRBJ1-4; D is undetermined. This CDR3 reads CAFTQSRREKLFF. The CDR3 bases are TGTGCCTTCACGCAGAGCAGGCGGGAAAAACTGTTTTTT.